This T cell receptor (beta chain) came from a study of blood T cell repertoires in COVID-19. Whole-study context: T cells, B-cell-depleted T cells, or PBMCs supplied cDNA or gDNA.

Repertoires were generated with immunoSEQ multiplex PCR, while TCRdb's copy carries only in-frame clones and drops some. The repertoire holds approximately 290,000 clones, 75% to 90% seen once, with around 0.8% in the top ten. Sequenced input: peripheral blood. This clonotype was obtained from a man younger than 40 with acute or convalescent COVID-19.

The CDR3 protein is CASSPTGNGELFF. The CDR3 coding sequence is TGTGCCAGCAGCCCGACAGGGAACGGGGAGCTGTTTTTT. This chain uses TRBV5-4 with TRBJ2-2; 7 bases are shared with TRBD1. Germline CDR1 reads SGHNT; CDR2 reads YYREEE (reference sequence). This CDR3 spans 13 amino acids. Unmatched junction bases numbered 4, after V lost 4 bases and J lost 7 bases.